This is a list of T cell receptor beta chains from one sample in a study of blood T cell repertoires in COVID-19. TCRdb's table, derived via immunoSEQ multiplex PCR, lists solely in-frame clones and lacks some. The profile shows over 350,000 clones, 70% to 90% of them singletons. The sequencing sample was made of PBMCs or T cells enriched from blood (not recorded which). These TCRs come from a woman aged 18-29 years with acute COVID-19. Each CDR3 is given with its conserved first and last residue. The D gene is left open where the match is weak. A row's size may be missing; if present it is once, few, many or a size class.

D gene	clone size	V gene	J gene	CDR3 DNA	CDR3 protein
TRBD1	-	TRBV28	TRBJ2-2	TGTGCCAGCAGTACAAGGGACAGGGGTGTAGCCGGGGAGCTGTTTTTT	CASSTRDRGVAGELFF
TRBD1	-	TRBV20-1	TRBJ1-2	TGCAGTGCTAGTTTGGCCGGGACAGGGGCTAGCTACACCTTC	CSASLAGTGASYTF
-	-	TRBV27	TRBJ2-7	TGTGCCAGCAGTACGAGACAGGATACCTACGAGCAGTACTTC	CASSTRQDTYEQYF
-	once	TRBV11-2	TRBJ1-4	TGTGCCAGCAGACAATTTCGGAGTGAAAAACTGTTTTTT	CASRQFRSEKLFF
-	-	TRBV7-2	TRBJ2-3	TGTGCCAGCAGCTTAGCCTCGGTATCGGATACGCAGTATTTT	CASSLASVSDTQYF
-	-	TRBV28	TRBJ1-6	TGTGCCAGCAGTGGGCGGGGCGAATATAATTCACCCCTCCACTTT	CASSGRGEYNSPLHF
-	-	TRBV3-1/TRBV3-2	TRBJ2-3	TGTGCCAGCAGCCCATCTACCTTAGTGTCAGATACGCAGTATTTT	CASSPSTLVSDTQYF
TRBD1	-	TRBV27	TRBJ2-2	TGTGCCAGCAGTACCACAGGGGGCTTGGGCACCGGGGAGCTGTTTTTT	CASSTTGGLGTGELFF
TRBD1	-	TRBV7-9	TRBJ1-3	TGTGCCAGCAGCTCCGGGACAGGGGCCCTCTCTGGAAACACCATATATTTT	CASSSGTGALSGNTIYF
TRBD2	-	TRBV18	TRBJ2-2	TGTGCCAGCTCACCAGGACTAGCGGACACCGGGGAGCTGTTTTTT	CASSPGLADTGELFF
TRBD2	-	TRBV18	TRBJ2-7	TGTGCCAGCTCACAGGGACTAGCGGGATTCGAGCAGTACTTC	CASSQGLAGFEQYF
TRBD1	-	TRBV3-1/TRBV3-2	TRBJ1-1	TGTGCCAGCAGCCAAAAGGGAGGACAGGGAGTACACATGAACACTGAAGCTTTCTTT	CASSQKGGQGVHMNTEAFF
TRBD2	once	TRBV2	TRBJ2-1	TGTGCCAGCAGTGACGATGGGACTAGCGGGAGGGGGCACTACAATGAGCAGTTCTTC	CASSDDGTSGRGHYNEQFF
TRBD1	-	TRBV28	TRBJ1-2	TGTGCCAGCAGTTTAGGGGACAGGCCCGATTATGGCTACACCTTC	CASSLGDRPDYGYTF
TRBD1	-	TRBV5-6	TRBJ2-1	TGTGCCAGCAGCTTGGGACAGGGAGCCTACAATGAGCAGTTCTTC	CASSLGQGAYNEQFF
TRBD2	-	TRBV5-6	TRBJ2-5	TGTGCCAGCAGCTACGGGACTAGCGTGCAGACCCAGTACTTC	CASSYGTSVQTQYF
-	few	TRBV5-5	TRBJ1-2	TGTGCCAGCAGTCTCCCGCCAGGATTTAACTATGGCTACACCTTC	CASSLPPGFNYGYTF
TRBD1	-	TRBV28	TRBJ2-7	TGTGCCAGCAGTTTGGGACAGGGCGACGAGCAGTACTTC	CASSLGQGDEQYF
TRBD2	-	TRBV9	TRBJ2-7	TGTGCCAGCAGCCTCGGGACTAGGGCCTACGAGCAGTACTTC	CASSLGTRAYEQYF
-	-	TRBV7-3	TRBJ2-2	TGTGCCAGCAGACAAGCGACGGGTAACACCGGGGAGCTGTTTTTT	CASRQATGNTGELFF
-	-	TRBV2	TRBJ2-3	TGTGCCAGCAGTGAACCAGGTGGGGCCAGCACAGATACGCAGTATTTT	CASSEPGGASTDTQYF
TRBD2	-	TRBV2	TRBJ2-1	TGTGCCAGCAGTGCTACTAGCGGCCCTTACAATGAGCAGTTCTTC	CASSATSGPYNEQFF
-	-	TRBV2	TRBJ1-1	TGTGCCAGCAGCCCGATCCGATCTTACGGGGCTGAAGCTTTCTTT	CASSPIRSYGAEAFF
-	few	TRBV9	TRBJ1-6	TGTGCCAGCAGCGTAGACAGCTCCTATAATTCACCCCTCCACTTT	CASSVDSSYNSPLHF
-	-	TRBV5-1	TRBJ1-2	TGCGCCAGCAGCCCGGGGGAAGGGGGCTACACCTTC	CASSPGEGGYTF
-	-	TRBV10-2	TRBJ2-5	TGCGCCAGCAGTGAGACAGGGTTCGGGGAGACCCAGTACTTC	CASSETGFGETQYF
-	-	TRBV19	TRBJ2-3	TGTGCCAGTAGTATGGGGCTAAACACAGATACGCAGTATTTT	CASSMGLNTDTQYF
-	-	TRBV4-1	TRBJ2-7	TGCGCCAGCAGCCTGGGAGGGGGGATCTACGAGCAGTACTTC	CASSLGGGIYEQYF
TRBD1	-	TRBV6-6	TRBJ2-1	TGTGCCAGCAGTCCTTACCCCTACCGGGACAGGGCGTATGAGCAGTTCTTC	CASSPYPYRDRAYEQFF
TRBD1	-	TRBV10-3	TRBJ1-1	TGTGCCATCGACTCCGGGACAGGGACGAAAGGCACTGAAGCTTTCTTT	CAIDSGTGTKGTEAFF
-	once	TRBV4-3	TRBJ2-5	TGCGCCAGCAGCCAGAGGCGTCGGCCACAAGAGACCCAGTACTTC	CASSQRRRPQETQYF
-	-	TRBV20-1	TRBJ1-2	TGCAGTGCTAGTCAGGCTTTCTATGGCTACACCTTC	CSASQAFYGYTF
TRBD1	-	TRBV2	TRBJ1-1	TGTGCCAGCAGCTCCGACAGGGGTGAAGCTTTCTTT	CASSSDRGEAFF